This T cell receptor beta chain was documented in a study of T cell responses to AZD1222 COVID-19 vaccine. The CDR3 runs 15 residues. V was clipped by 3 bases and J by 8 bases; unmatched bases: 10. Germline V CDR1 and CDR2: LGHDT, YNNKEL (reference sequence). Generated by immunoSEQ multiplex PCR, the TCRdb table keeps only in-frame clones and is missing some. The repertoire holds some 120,000 clones, with 80% to 90% as singletons. Study-wide findings and caveats: Repertoires were sampled only after the peak T cell response. Possibly, clonal diversity was underestimated; donors were largely white British and included more females. Spike-specific TCRs gained breadth and depth after people received two AZD1222 doses.

Regarding this clone: No antigen is known for it.

This TCR was recovered from an adult in good health. The V call is TRBV3-1 (or the pseudogene TRBV3-2), the J call TRBJ2-7, with TRBD1 matching 10 bases. Specimen: peripheral blood, collected on day 0 of AZD1222 vaccination. The CDR3 coding sequence is TGTGCCAGCAGCCATTTCGGACAGGGGGTTCTTCAGCAGTACTTC. It encodes CASSHFGQGVLQQYF.